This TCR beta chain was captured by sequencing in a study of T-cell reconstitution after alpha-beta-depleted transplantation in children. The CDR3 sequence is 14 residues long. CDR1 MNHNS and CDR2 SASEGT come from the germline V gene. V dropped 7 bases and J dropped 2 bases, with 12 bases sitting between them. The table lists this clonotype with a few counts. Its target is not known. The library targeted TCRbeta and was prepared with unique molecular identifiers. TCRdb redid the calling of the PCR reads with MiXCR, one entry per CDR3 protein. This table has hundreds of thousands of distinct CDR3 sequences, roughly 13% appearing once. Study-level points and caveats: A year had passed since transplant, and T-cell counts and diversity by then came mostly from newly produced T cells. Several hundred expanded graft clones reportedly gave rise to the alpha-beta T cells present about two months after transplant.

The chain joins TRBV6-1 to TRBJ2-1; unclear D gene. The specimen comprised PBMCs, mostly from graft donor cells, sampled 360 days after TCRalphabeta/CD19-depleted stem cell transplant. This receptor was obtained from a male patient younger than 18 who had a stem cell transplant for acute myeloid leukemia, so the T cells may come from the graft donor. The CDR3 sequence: CASTRVGTYNEQFF. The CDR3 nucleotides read TGTGCCAGCACTCGGGTTGGGACCTACAATGAGCAGTTCTTC.